One and the same sample provided the 11 T cell receptor beta chains below, sequenced in a study of T cell responses to AZD1222 COVID-19 vaccine (TCRdb year 2021). Library construction relied on the immunoSEQ multiplex PCR assay. Not all clones reach the TCRdb copy of this immuneACCESS table, which keeps in-frame sequences only. Checked studies attribute under half of the gap to unresolved V genes and leave the rest unexplained. The sample records approximately 64,000 clones, around 84% of which are singletons. Of the sample, around 7.8% is held by the ten largest clones. The time point label here, explained by the study, means: baseline before first vaccination. Specimen: peripheral blood, collected on day 0 of AZD1222 vaccination. The origin of the receptors is an adult in good health.

This rearrangement joins TRBV29-1 to TRBJ2-6; 7 nucleotides match TRBD1. With V trimmed by 4 bases and J by 4 bases, 10 bases remained unmatched. CDR3 size: 16 residues. Per the germline V gene, CDR1 is SQVTM and CDR2 is ANQGSEA. CDR3 loop: CSVVVGQITGANVLTF. CDR3 coding DNA: TGCAGCGTTGTGGTGGGACAGATAACGGGGGCCAACGTCCTGACTTTC.

The chain employs TRBV6-2 or TRBV6-3 and TRBJ2-2, with 9 nucleotides matching TRBD2. Germline-derived CDR1 and CDR2 are MNHEY and SVGEGT. V lost 6 bases and J lost 6; bases outside the gene matches: 5. The CDR3 extends over 14 amino acids. The CDR3 nucleotides read TGTGCCAGCAGCCAGCGGGGGGAAGCCGGGGAGCTGTTTTTT. Protein sequence: CASSQRGEAGELFF.

This clone was detected once. The J gene is TRBJ1-2, the V gene TRBV19; possibly TRBD1 for D (5 bases). Trimming shortened V by 3 bases and J by 7 bases, and 27 bases separated the two germline ends. The CDR3 runs 18 residues. From germline, CDR1 is LNHDA and CDR2 SQIVND (reference sequence). The CDR3 DNA reads TGTGCCAGTAGTATGCTCGGTGGGTCTGCCCCGGGGGAAATTGGCTACACCTTC. The encoded protein is CASSMLGGSAPGEIGYTF.

The gene calls are TRBV9 and TRBJ2-5, with 9 positions matching TRBD2. The CDR3 extends over 15 amino acids. V lost 0 bases and J lost 5; bases outside the gene matches: 5. CDR1 is SGDLS and CDR2 is YYNGEE in the germline V gene. The CDR3 region is CASSVVALAGETQYF. CDR3 nucleotide sequence: TGTGCCAGCAGCGTAGTTGCCCTAGCGGGGGAGACCCAGTACTTC.

The rearrangement uses TRBV11-3 and TRBJ2-1; D not certain. CDR1 is SGHNT, CDR2 YENEEA, per germline. The CDR3 is made up of 13 amino acids. V was clipped by 0 bases and J by 4 bases, with 4 bases between them. CDR3 sequence reads: CASSLEFYNEQFF. The DNA of the CDR3 is TGTGCCAGCAGCTTAGAGTTTTACAATGAGCAGTTCTTC.

The CDR3 coding sequence is TGTGCCAGCAGGATGGGGTCTTCACCCCTCCACTTT. This sequence encodes CASRMGSSPLHF. The V call is TRBV6-5, the J call TRBJ1-6; D is unresolved. Germline V lookup: CDR1 MNHEY, CDR2 SVGAGI. Trimming removed 6 bases at V and 9 bases at J, with 9 bases between. The CDR3 contains 12 residues.

The V and J genes are TRBV4-1 and TRBJ1-5; possible D gene TRBD1, 6 bases. CDR3 length: 16 amino acids. Between the trimmed V and J ends, which lost 3 bases and 0 bases, there was a span of 12 bases. Germline loops: CDR1 MGHRA, CDR2 YSYEKL. The CDR3 loop is CASSQEQGYSNQPQHF. CDR3 DNA: TGCGCCAGCAGCCAGGAACAGGGATATAGCAATCAGCCCCAGCATTTT.

The chain has TRBV30 and TRBJ1-2, with 7 bases aligning to TRBD1. CDR1 and CDR2 from the germline V gene are GTSNPN and SVGIG (reference sequence). The CDR3 has 15 amino acids. Trimming cost V 2 bases and J 3 bases; bases outside gene matches: 9. This chain's CDR3 is CAWSQRVTGDYGYTF. The CDR3, as DNA: TGTGCCTGGAGTCAAAGGGTTACAGGGGACTATGGCTACACCTTC.

The gene calls are TRBV6-5 and TRBJ1-1; weak D call: TRBD1 (5 bases). Between the trimmed V and J ends, which lost 7 bases and 4 bases, there was a span of 16 bases. Germline assignment: CDR1 MNHEY and CDR2 SVGAGI. The CDR3 is 14 amino acids. CDR3 sequence: CASTSGTSGTEAFF. CDR3 in DNA: TGTGCCAGCACATCCGGGACGTCGGGCACTGAAGCTTTCTTT.

The gene calls are TRBV5-4 and TRBJ2-3; D is uncertain. CDR3 size: 13 residues. Germline V gives CDR1 SGHNT, CDR2 YYREEE (reference sequence). Trimming took 2 bases from V and 4 from J, leaving 8 bases between them. DNA of the CDR3: TGTGCCAGCAGCTTAGGGTCGGCAGATACGCAGTATTTT. This codes for CASSLGSADTQYF.

The chain carries TRBV12-3 or TRBV12-4 and TRBJ1-5; no firm D call. The CDR3 loop spans 11 amino acids. V lost 3 bases to trimming and J lost 6 bases, with 3 bases between them. This CDR3 is CASSLGQPQHF. The CDR3 nucleotides read TGTGCCAGCAGTTTGGGTCAGCCCCAGCATTTT.